The T cell receptor beta chain described here comes from a study of CD8 T cells in Susac syndrome. Study-level information: Each patient with Susac syndrome, at the time of blood draw, was therapy-naive, on corticosteroids, or on intravenous immunoglobulin alone. Study-level findings and limits: Detection of Susac-specific public clones gave approximately 16 in total CD8+ repertoires and roughly five in CD8+ TEMRA repertoires. The peak of CD8+ clonal expansion in Susac was seen in TEMRA cells and active patients.

A word on this clonotype: Its matching antigen is unknown.

The V segment lost 4 bases and the J segment 3 bases; nucleotides outside the gene matches: 7. Germline V lookup: CDR1 SGHTA, CDR2 FQGNSA. This CDR3 region has 15 residues. With random hexamers, reverse transcription was performed on about 0.45 to 1 ug of RNA. An immunoSEQ multiplex PCR amplified TCR beta CDR3 over 54 Vbeta and 13 Jbeta. TCRdb redid the calling of the immunoSEQ multiplex PCR reads with MiXCR, one entry per CDR3 protein. Of about 120,000 distinct CDR3 sequences in the sample, 90% to 95% were seen once. The V call is TRBV7-2, the J call TRBJ2-7; 9 bases fit TRBD1. The sample was CD8+ T cells from PBMCs. The origin of this receptor is a human donor with Susac syndrome. Written as DNA, the CDR3 is TGTGCCAGCAGCTCATCGGGACAGGGCTACTACGAGCAGTACTTC. This sequence encodes CASSSSGQGYYEQYF.